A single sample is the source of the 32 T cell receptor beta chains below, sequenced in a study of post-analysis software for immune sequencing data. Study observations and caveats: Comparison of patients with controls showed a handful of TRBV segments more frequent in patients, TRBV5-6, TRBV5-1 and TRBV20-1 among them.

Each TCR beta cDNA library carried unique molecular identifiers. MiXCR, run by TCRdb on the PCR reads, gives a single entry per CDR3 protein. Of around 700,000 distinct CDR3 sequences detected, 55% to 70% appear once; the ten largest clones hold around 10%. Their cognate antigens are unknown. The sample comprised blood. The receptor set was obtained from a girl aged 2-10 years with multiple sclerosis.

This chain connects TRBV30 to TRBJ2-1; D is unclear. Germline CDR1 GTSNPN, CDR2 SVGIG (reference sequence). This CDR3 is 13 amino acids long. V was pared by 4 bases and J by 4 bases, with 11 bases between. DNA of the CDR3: TGTGCCTGGACCTTCGACACTTACAATGAGCAGTTCTTC. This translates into CAWTFDTYNEQFF.

This chain's CDR3 is CATSPGLASYEQYF. The CDR3 nucleotides are TGTGCCACCAGCCCAGGGTTGGCCTCCTACGAGCAGTACTTC. This chain connects TRBV15 to TRBJ2-7; tentative D call: TRBD1 (5 bases). V lost 5 bases and J lost 0, with 11 bases in between. The CDR3 covers 14 residues. Per germline, CDR1 LNHNV and CDR2 YYDKDF (reference sequence).

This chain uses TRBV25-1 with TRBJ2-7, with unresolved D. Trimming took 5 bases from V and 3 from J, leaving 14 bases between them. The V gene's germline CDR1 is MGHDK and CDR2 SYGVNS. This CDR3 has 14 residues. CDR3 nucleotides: TGTGCCAGCAGTACGCCGTCAACCGGCTACGAGCAGTACTTC. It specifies CASSTPSTGYEQYF.

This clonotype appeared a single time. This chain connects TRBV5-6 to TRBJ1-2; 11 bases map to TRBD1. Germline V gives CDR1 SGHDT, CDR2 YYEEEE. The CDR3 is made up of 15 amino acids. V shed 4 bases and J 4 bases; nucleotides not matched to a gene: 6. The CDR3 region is CASSQGQGAFYGYTF. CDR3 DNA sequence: TGTGCCAGCAGCCAAGGACAGGGGGCTTTCTATGGCTACACCTTC.

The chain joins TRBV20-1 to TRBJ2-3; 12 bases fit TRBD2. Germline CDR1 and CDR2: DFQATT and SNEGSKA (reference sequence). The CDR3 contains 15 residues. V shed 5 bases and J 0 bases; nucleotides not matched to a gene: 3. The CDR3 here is CSAPTSGSSTDTQYF. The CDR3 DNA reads TGCAGTGCTCCGACTAGCGGGAGCAGCACAGATACGCAGTATTTT.

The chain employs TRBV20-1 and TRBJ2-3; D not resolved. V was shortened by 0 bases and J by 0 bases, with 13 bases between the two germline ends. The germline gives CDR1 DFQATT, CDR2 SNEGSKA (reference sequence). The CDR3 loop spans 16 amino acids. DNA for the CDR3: TGCAGTGCTAGAGACGGTGGCTTTTCGAGCACAGATACGCAGTATTTT. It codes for CSARDGGFSSTDTQYF.

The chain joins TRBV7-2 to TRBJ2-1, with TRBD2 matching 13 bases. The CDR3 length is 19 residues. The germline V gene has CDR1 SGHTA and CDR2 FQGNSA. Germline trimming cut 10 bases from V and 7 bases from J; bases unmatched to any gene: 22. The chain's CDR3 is CATGRRTGRTSGSSNEQFF. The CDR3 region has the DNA TGTGCCACCGGTCGTCGAACAGGAAGGACTAGCGGGAGTTCAAATGAGCAGTTCTTC.

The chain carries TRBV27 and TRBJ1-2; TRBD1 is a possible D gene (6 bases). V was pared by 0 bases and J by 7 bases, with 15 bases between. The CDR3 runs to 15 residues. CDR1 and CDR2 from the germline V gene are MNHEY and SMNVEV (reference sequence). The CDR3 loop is CASSLSVGGGGGYTF. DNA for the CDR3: TGTGCCAGCAGTTTATCCGTCGGAGGGGGGGGTGGCTACACCTTC.

CDR3 region: CASSVATQALEDGYTF. The CDR3 coding sequence is TGTGCCAGCAGCGTAGCGACCCAAGCCCTAGAGGATGGCTACACCTTC. V and J are TRBV9 and TRBJ1-2; D is unresolved. The V and J ends lost 0 bases and 6 bases respectively, with 18 bases between them. The CDR3 covers 16 residues. In germline, CDR1 is SGDLS, CDR2 YYNGEE.

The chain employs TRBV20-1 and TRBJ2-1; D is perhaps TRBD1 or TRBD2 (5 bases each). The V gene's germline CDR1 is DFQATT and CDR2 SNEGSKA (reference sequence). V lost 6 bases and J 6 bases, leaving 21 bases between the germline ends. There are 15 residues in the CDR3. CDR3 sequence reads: CSARRWSRGSNEQFF. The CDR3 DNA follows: TGCAGTGCCCGTAGGTGGTCCCGGGGCAGCAATGAGCAGTTCTTC.

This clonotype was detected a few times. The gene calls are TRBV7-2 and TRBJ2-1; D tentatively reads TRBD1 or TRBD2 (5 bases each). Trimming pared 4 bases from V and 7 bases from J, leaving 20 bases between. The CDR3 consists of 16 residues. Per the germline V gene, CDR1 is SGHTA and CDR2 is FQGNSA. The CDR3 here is CASSWTGTPPGNEQFF. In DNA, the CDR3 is TGTGCCAGCAGCTGGACCGGGACCCCACCGGGGAATGAGCAGTTCTTC.

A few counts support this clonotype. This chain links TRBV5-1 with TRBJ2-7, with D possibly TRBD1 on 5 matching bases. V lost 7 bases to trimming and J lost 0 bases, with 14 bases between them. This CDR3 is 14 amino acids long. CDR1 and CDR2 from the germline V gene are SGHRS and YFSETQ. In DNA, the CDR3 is TGCGCCAGCGGGGTGTCTGACAGCTCCTACGAGCAGTACTTC. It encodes CASGVSDSSYEQYF.

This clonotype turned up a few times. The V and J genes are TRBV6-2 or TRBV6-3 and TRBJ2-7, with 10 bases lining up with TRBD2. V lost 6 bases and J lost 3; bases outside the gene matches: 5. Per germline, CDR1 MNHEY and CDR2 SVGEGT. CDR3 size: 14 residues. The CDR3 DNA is TGTGCCAGCAGATCTAGCGGGGGCCTCTACGAGCAGTACTTC. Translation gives CASRSSGGLYEQYF.

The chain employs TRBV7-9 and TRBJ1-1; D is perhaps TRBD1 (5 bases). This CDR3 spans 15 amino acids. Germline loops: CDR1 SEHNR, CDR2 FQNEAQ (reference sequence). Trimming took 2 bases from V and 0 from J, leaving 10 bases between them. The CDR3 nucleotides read TGTGCCAGCAGCTTAAGCCAGGGTGTGAACACTGAAGCTTTCTTT. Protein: CASSLSQGVNTEAFF.

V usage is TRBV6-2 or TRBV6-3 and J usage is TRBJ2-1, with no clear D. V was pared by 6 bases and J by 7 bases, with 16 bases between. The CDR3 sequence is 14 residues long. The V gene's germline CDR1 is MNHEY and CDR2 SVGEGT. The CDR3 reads CASRPFGDSNEQFF. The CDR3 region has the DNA TGTGCCAGCAGACCCTTCGGAGATTCGAATGAGCAGTTCTTC.

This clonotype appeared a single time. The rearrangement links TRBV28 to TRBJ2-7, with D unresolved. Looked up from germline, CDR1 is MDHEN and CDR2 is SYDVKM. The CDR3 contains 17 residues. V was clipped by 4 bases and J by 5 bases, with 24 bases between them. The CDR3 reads CASSSGALLTLYHEQYF. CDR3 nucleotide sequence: TGTGCCAGCAGTTCCGGAGCGTTGCTTACACTCTACCACGAGCAGTACTTC.

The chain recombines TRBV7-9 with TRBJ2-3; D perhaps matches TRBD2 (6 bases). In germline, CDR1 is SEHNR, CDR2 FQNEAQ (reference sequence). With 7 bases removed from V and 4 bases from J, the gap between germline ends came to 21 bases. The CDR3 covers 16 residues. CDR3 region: CASIPPRFLASDTQYF. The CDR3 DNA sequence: TGTGCCAGCATCCCGCCCCGTTTCCTAGCGTCAGATACGCAGTATTTT. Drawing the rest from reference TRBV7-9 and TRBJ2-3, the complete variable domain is DTGVSQNPRHKITKRGQNVTFRCDPISEHNRLYWYRQTLGQGPEFLTYFQNEAQLEKSRLLSDRFSAERPKGSFSTLEIQRTEQGDSAMYLCASIPPRFLASDTQYFGPGTRLTVL.

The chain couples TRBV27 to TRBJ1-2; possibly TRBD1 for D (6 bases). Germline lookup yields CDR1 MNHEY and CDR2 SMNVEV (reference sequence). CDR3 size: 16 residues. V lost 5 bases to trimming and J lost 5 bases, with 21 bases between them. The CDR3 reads CASSPQGTTPYYGYTF. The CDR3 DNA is TGTGCCAGCAGTCCGCAGGGGACAACCCCCTATTATGGCTACACCTTC.

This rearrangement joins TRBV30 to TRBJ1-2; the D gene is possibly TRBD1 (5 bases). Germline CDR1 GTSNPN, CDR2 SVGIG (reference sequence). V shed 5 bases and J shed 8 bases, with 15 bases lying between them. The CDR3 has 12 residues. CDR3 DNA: TGTGCCTGGGAACGAGCAGGGATCGGCTACACCTTC. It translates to CAWERAGIGYTF.

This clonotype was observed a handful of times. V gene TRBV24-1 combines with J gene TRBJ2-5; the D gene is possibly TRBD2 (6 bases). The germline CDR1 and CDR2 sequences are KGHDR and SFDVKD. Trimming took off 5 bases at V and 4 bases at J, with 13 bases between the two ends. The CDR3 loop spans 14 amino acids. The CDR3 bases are TGTGCCACCAGTGTGGGAGGATTTGGAGAGACCCAGTACTTC. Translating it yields CATSVGGFGETQYF.

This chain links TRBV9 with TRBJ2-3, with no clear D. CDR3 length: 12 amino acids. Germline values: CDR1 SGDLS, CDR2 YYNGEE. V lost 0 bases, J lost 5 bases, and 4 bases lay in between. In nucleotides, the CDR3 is TGTGCCAGCAGCGTAGAGGTAGATACGCAGTATTTT. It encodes CASSVEVDTQYF.

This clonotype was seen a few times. CDR3 DNA: TGCAGCGTCGTGACCCCGGAAGAGACCCAGTACTTC. Protein: CSVVTPEETQYF. The gene calls are TRBV29-1 and TRBJ2-5; D ambiguous. Germline V lookup: CDR1 SQVTM, CDR2 ANQGSEA. Trimming cost V 6 bases and J 3 bases, with 11 bases left between them. There are 12 residues in the CDR3. The full variable domain, its missing parts supplied by reference TRBV29-1 and TRBJ2-5, is SAVISQKPSRDICQRGTSLTIQCQVDSQVTMMFWYRQQPGQSLTLIATANQGSEATYESGFVIDKFPISRPNLTFSTLTVSNMSPEDSSIYLCSVVTPEETQYFGPGTRLLVL.

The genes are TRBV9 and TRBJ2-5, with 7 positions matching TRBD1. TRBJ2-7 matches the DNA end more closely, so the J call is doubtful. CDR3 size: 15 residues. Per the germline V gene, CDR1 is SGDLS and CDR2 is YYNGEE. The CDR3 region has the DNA TGTGCCAGCAGCGTAGCGAGACAGGGAAAATACGAGCAGTACTTC. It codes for CASSVARQGKYEQYF.

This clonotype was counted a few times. The CDR3 nucleotides read TGCAGCGCCGCACTTCAGAACTCGAACACTGAAGCTTTCTTT. Translation gives CSAALQNSNTEAFF. V usage is TRBV29-1 and J usage is TRBJ1-1; D is unclear. Deletions cut 7 bases from V and 1 base from J, with 16 bases between. Germline-derived CDR1 and CDR2 are SQVTM and ANQGSEA. The CDR3 contains 14 residues.

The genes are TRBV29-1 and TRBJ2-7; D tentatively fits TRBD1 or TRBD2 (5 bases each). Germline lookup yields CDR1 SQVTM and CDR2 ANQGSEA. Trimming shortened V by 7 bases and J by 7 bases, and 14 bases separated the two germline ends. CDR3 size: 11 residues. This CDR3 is CSAGDGGEQYF. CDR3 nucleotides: TGCAGCGCCGGGGACGGCGGGGAGCAGTACTTC.

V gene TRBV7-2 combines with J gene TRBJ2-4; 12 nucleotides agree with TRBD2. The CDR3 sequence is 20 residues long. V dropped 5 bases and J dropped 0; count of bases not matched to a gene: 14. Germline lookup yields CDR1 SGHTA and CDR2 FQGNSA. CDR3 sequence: CASSPSQLAGGPLAKNIQYF. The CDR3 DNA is TGTGCCAGCAGCCCCAGCCAACTAGCGGGGGGCCCTCTAGCCAAAAACATTCAGTACTTC.

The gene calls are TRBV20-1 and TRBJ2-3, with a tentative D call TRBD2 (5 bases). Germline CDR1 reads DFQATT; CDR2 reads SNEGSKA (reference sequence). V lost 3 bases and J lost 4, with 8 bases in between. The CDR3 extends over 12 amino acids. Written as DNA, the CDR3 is TGCAGTGCTAGCCGGGAAGCAGATACGCAGTATTTT. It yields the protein CSASREADTQYF.

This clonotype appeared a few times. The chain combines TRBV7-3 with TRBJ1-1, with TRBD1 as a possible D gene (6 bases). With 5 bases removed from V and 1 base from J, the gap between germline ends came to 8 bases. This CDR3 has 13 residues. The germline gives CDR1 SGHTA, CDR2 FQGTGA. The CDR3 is CASSKDRNTEAFF. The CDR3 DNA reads TGTGCCAGCAGCAAGGACAGGAACACTGAAGCTTTCTTT. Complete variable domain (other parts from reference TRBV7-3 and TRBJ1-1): GAGVSQTPSNKVTEKGKYVELRCDPISGHTALYWYRQSLGQGPEFLIYFQGTGAADDSGLPNDRFFAVRPEGSVSTLKIQRTERGDSAVYLCASSKDRNTEAFFGQGTRLTVV.

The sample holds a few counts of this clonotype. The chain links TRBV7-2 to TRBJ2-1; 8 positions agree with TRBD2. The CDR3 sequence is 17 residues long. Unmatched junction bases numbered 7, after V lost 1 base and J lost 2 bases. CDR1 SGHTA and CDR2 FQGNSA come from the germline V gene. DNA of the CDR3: TGTGCCAGCAGCTTAGTCGCAACTAGCGGCCCCTACAATGAGCAGTTCTTC. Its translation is CASSLVATSGPYNEQFF.

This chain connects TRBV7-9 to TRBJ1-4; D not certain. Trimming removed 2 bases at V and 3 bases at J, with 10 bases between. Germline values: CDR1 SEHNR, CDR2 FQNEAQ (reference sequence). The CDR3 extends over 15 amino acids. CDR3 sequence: CASSLSPSANEKLFF. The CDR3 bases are TGTGCCAGCAGCTTATCCCCCAGTGCTAATGAAAAACTGTTTTTT.

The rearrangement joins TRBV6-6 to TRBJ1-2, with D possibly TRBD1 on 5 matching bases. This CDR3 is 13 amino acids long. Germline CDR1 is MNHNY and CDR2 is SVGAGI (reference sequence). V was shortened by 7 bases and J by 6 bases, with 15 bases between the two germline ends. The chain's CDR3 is CASTLRGANGYTF. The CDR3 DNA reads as TGTGCCAGCACCCTGAGAGGGGCCAATGGCTACACCTTC.

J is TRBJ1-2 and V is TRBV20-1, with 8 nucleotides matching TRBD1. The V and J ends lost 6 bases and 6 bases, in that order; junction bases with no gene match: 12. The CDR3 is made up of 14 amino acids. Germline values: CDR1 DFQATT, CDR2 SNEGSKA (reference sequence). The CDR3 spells CSAQWTGFMDGYTF. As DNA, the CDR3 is TGCAGTGCCCAGTGGACAGGGTTTATGGATGGCTACACCTTC.